Each of the 20 T cell receptor beta chains below was sequenced from the same sample in a study of shared clonotypes between healthy human individuals. CD45RO-negative cells were positively selected for CCR7, leaving out terminally differentiated effector memory CD45RA+ cells. Produced via immunoSEQ multiplex PCR; TCRdb's table is partial and in-frame only. This repertoire shows hundreds of thousands of clones, roughly 96% found once; its top ten account for approximately 0.11%. The specimen was naive CD8+ T cells sorted from blood. The receptors were sampled from a woman aged 25 to 45 in good health.

This chain joins TRBV11-3 and TRBJ1-1; tentative D call: TRBD1 (5 bases). Germline-derived CDR1 and CDR2 are SGHNT and YENEEA. Trimming shortened V by 1 base and J by 5 bases, and 14 bases separated the two germline ends. The CDR3 runs to 15 residues. In DNA, the CDR3 is TGTGCCAGCAGCTTAGGTCCTGAGGGGCATACTGAAGCTTTCTTT. Encoded protein: CASSLGPEGHTEAFF.

V gene TRBV27 combines with J gene TRBJ1-1, with D unclear. Per germline, CDR1 MNHEY and CDR2 SMNVEV (reference sequence). V shed 5 bases and J shed 1 base, with 11 bases lying between them. The CDR3 has 14 amino acids. Here the CDR3 DNA reads TGTGCCAGCAGTCCAGGACGGGGGAACACTGAAGCTTTCTTT. It yields the protein CASSPGRGNTEAFF.

The CDR3 region is CASSLNGEDTQYF. As DNA, the CDR3 is TGTGCCAGCAGCTTAAACGGGGAAGATACGCAGTATTTT. The chain uses TRBV7-3 and TRBJ2-3, with a possible D match to TRBD2 (5 bases). The germline V gene has CDR1 SGHTA and CDR2 FQGTGA. This CDR3 has 13 amino acids. V was cut by 1 base and J by 5 bases, with 7 bases left in between.

The rearrangement joins TRBV20-1 to TRBJ1-2; 10 bases map to TRBD1. There are 11 residues in the CDR3. V shed 6 bases, J shed 8 bases, and the junction held 3 bases outside the gene matches. Germline V lookup: CDR1 DFQATT, CDR2 SNEGSKA (reference sequence). CDR3 coding DNA: TGCAGTGCCGGGACAGGGGAAGGCTACACCTTC. Residues: CSAGTGEGYTF.

This clone was seen just once. This chain links TRBV5-6 with TRBJ2-7; maybe TRBD1 (6 bases). The V gene lost 3 bases and the J gene lost 3 bases, with 13 bases spanning the gap. There are 14 residues in the CDR3. The germline V gene encodes CDR1 SGHDT and CDR2 YYEEEE. As DNA, the CDR3 is TGTGCCAGCAGCTATGACAGGTTCTTCTACGAGCAGTACTTC. Its translation is CASSYDRFFYEQYF.

V is TRBV5-4 and J is TRBJ2-3; TRBD1 matches 7 bases. J was trimmed by 4 bases and V by 1 base; bases with no gene match: 0. Germline CDR1 SGHNT, CDR2 YYREEE (reference sequence). The length of the CDR3 is 13 residues. The CDR3 protein is CASSLRGPDTQYF. The CDR3 DNA is TGTGCCAGCAGCTTGAGGGGGCCAGATACGCAGTATTTT.

The chain combines TRBV27 with TRBJ1-1, with unresolved D. V was cut by 3 bases and J by 3 bases, with 14 bases left in between. Germline V gene sequence: CDR1 MNHEY, CDR2 SMNVEV (reference sequence). There are 15 residues in the CDR3. CDR3 nucleotides: TGTGCCAGCAGTTTGACGGCGGGAGAGGACACTGAAGCTTTCTTT. It specifies CASSLTAGEDTEAFF.

This clone has a single count. The V and J genes are TRBV7-9 and TRBJ2-5; TRBD2 aligns across 11 bases. The CDR3 contains 16 residues. Trimming removed 11 bases from V and 1 base from J; junction bases left unmatched: 12. Per germline, CDR1 SEHNR and CDR2 FQNEAQ (reference sequence). CDR3 in DNA: TGTGCCCTCGGTAGCGGGAGGGCCGGGACCCAAGAGACCCAGTACTTC. It translates to CALGSGRAGTQETQYF.

This clone was observed a single time. V gene TRBV27 combines with J gene TRBJ2-7, with D possibly being TRBD1 (6 bases). V was pared by 5 bases and J by 3 bases, with 11 bases between. The CDR3 has 13 amino acids. The germline V gene encodes CDR1 MNHEY and CDR2 SMNVEV (reference sequence). Here the CDR3 reads CASSPQGFYEQYF. CDR3 nucleotides: TGTGCCAGCAGTCCACAGGGTTTCTACGAGCAGTACTTC.

The V and J genes are TRBV10-1 and TRBJ2-1; 8 bases agree with TRBD2. The V and J ends lost 3 bases and 0 bases, in that order; junction bases with no gene match: 16. The CDR3 has 20 amino acids. Germline V CDR1 and CDR2: WNHNN, SYGVQD (reference sequence). CDR3: CASSEGRLAPGGSSYNEQFF. CDR3 nucleotide sequence: TGCGCCAGCAGTGAAGGGCGACTAGCGCCGGGGGGGAGCTCCTACAATGAGCAGTTCTTC.

This rearrangement joins TRBV5-4 to TRBJ2-5; 8 bases line up with TRBD2. J gave up 5 bases and V 10 bases, and 10 bases lay outside the gene matches. The V gene's germline CDR1 is SGHNT and CDR2 YYREEE (reference sequence). CDR3 size: 13 residues. The CDR3 spells CAYRGRGAETQYF. CDR3 bases: TGTGCCTACAGAGGGCGGGGGGCGGAGACCCAGTACTTC.

J is TRBJ1-1 and V is TRBV7-6; no reliable D call. V lost 6 bases to trimming and J lost 1 base, with 9 bases between them. CDR3 size: 13 residues. In germline, CDR1 is SGHVS, CDR2 FNYEAQ. The CDR3 reads CASRLTGNTEAFF. CDR3 bases: TGTGCCAGCAGGTTGACGGGGAACACTGAAGCTTTCTTT.

This rearrangement joins TRBV28 to TRBJ2-7; D perhaps matches TRBD2 (6 bases). Germline lookup yields CDR1 MDHEN and CDR2 SYDVKM. CDR3 length: 17 amino acids. The V end lost 2 bases, the J end lost 2 bases, and 19 bases lay between the germline ends. The chain's CDR3 is CASSLGFEGGGAYEQYF. DNA for the CDR3: TGTGCCAGCAGTTTAGGATTCGAGGGTGGAGGGGCCTACGAGCAGTACTTC.

V is TRBV10-3 and J is TRBJ2-7, with 12 bases matching TRBD2. After removal of 0 bases from V and 7 bases from J, the junction contained 7 bases not matched to a gene. The germline gives CDR1 ENHRY, CDR2 SYGVKD. This CDR3 is built from 16 residues. Written as DNA, the CDR3 is TGTGCCATCAGTGAGTCTTTGACTAGCGGGAGCAGTGAGCAGTACTTC. Encoded protein: CAISESLTSGSSEQYF.

This clone was seen only a few times. The V and J genes are TRBV2 and TRBJ2-7, with unresolved D. V was trimmed by 11 bases and J by 0 bases, leaving 11 bases between them. Germline loops: CDR1 SNHLY, CDR2 FYNNEI. The CDR3 length is 12 residues. CDR3 amino acids: CALAGGSYEQYF. CDR3 DNA: TGTGCCTTGGCCGGTGGCTCCTACGAGCAGTACTTC.

The V and J genes are TRBV27 and TRBJ2-1; D is perhaps TRBD2 (6 bases). CDR1 is MNHEY, CDR2 SMNVEV, per germline (reference sequence). This CDR3 comprises 14 residues. V was clipped by 4 bases and J by 9 bases, with 16 bases between them. The CDR3: CASSSVGGSSEQFF. The CDR3 nucleotides are TGTGCCAGCAGTTCCGTCGGGGGATCGAGTGAGCAGTTCTTC.

V usage is TRBV6-6 and J usage is TRBJ2-1; no definite D call. Trimming took 10 bases from V and 5 from J, leaving 9 bases between them. This CDR3 has 11 amino acids. Germline V gene data show CDR1 as MNHNY and CDR2 as SVGAGI (reference sequence). This CDR3 reads CATLDHNEQFF. Here the CDR3 DNA reads TGTGCCACCCTTGACCACAATGAGCAGTTCTTC.

The genes are TRBV2 and TRBJ2-7; perhaps D is TRBD1 or TRBD2 (5 bases each). CDR1 is SNHLY, CDR2 FYNNEI, per germline. Between the trimmed V and J ends, which lost 7 bases and 3 bases, there was a span of 10 bases. The CDR3 covers 12 residues. CDR3 in amino acids: CASIIGGYEQYF. Here the CDR3 DNA reads TGTGCCAGCATTATTGGGGGCTACGAGCAGTACTTC.

This clone was seen a handful of times. This sequence joins TRBV5-4 and TRBJ2-7, with D maybe TRBD2 (5 bases). Germline V lookup: CDR1 SGHNT, CDR2 YYREEE (reference sequence). Trimming stripped 5 bases from V and 5 bases from J, with 11 bases between. The CDR3 loop spans 12 amino acids. This chain's CDR3 is CASSSPRDEQYF. Written as DNA, the CDR3 is TGTGCCAGCAGTTCCCCGAGGGACGAGCAGTACTTC.

The V call is TRBV7-9, the J call TRBJ1-1, with a tentative D call TRBD1 (6 bases). Trimming left V 5 bases short and J 11 bases short, with 15 bases between. The CDR3 is 12 amino acids. CDR1 SEHNR and CDR2 FQNEAQ come from the germline V gene (reference sequence). CDR3 protein: CASSQDSLRAFF. CDR3 DNA sequence: TGTGCCAGCAGCCAGGACAGCCTCCGGGCTTTCTTT.